These 3 T cell receptor beta chains came from one sample sequenced in a study of blood T cell repertoires in COVID-19. Measured with immunoSEQ multiplex PCR; TCRdb has only the in-frame clones, and not every one. The repertoire holds 300,000 to 400,000 clones, with roughly 87% as singletons. Sequencing was carried out using PBMCs or T cells enriched from blood (not recorded which). The source is a woman between 25 and 40 years old who had recovered from COVID-19.

The V call is TRBV3-1 (or the pseudogene TRBV3-2), the J call TRBJ1-2; TRBD1 is a possible D gene (5 bases). The CDR3 extends over 15 amino acids. The V end was cut by 6 bases, the J end by 7 bases, with 21 bases between. The germline gives CDR1 LGHDT, CDR2 YNNKEL (reference sequence). The CDR3 sequence is CASSQPFTGGFGYTF. DNA of the CDR3: TGTGCCAGCAGTCAACCCTTCACTGGGGGGTTTGGCTACACCTTC.

The rearrangement links TRBV7-2 to TRBJ2-3; no firm D call. The CDR3 is 18 residues long. CDR1 and CDR2 (germline): SGHTA, FQGNSA. V was trimmed by 0 bases and J by 4 bases, leaving 20 bases between them. CDR3 bases: TGTGCCAGCAGCTTAGCGGTGGCCAGGCGAACCTTGGCAGATACGCAGTATTTT. It is translated as CASSLAVARRTLADTQYF. The full variable domain, with the rest looked up from reference TRBV7-2 and TRBJ2-3, is GAGVSQSPSNKVTEKGKDVELRCDPISGHTALYWYRQSLGQGLEFLIYFQGNSAPDKSGLPSDRFSAERTGGSVSTLTIQRTQQEDSAVYLCASSLAVARRTLADTQYFGPGTRLTVL.

The chain couples TRBV10-1 to TRBJ2-3, with TRBD1 identical over 7 bases. This CDR3 has 13 residues. Germline V gene data show CDR1 as WNHNN and CDR2 as SYGVQD (reference sequence). V lost 4 bases to trimming and J lost 6 bases; unmatched junction nucleotides: 4. This chain's CDR3 is CASSGQGADTQYF. The CDR3 DNA follows: TGCGCCAGCAGTGGACAGGGTGCTGATACGCAGTATTTT.